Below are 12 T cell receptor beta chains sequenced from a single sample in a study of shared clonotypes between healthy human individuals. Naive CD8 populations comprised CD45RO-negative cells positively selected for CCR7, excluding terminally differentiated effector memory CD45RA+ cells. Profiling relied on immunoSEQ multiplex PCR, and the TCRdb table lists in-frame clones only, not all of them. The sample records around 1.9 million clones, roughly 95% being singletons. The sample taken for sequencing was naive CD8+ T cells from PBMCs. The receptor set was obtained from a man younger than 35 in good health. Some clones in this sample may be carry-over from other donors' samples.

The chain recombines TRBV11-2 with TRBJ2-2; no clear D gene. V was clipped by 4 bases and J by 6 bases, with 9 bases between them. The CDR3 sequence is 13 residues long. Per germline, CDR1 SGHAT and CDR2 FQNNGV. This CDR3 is CASSSTEAGELFF. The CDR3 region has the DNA TGTGCCAGCAGCTCCACGGAAGCCGGGGAGCTGTTTTTT. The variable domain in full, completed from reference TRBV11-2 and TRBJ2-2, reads EAGVAQSPRYKIIEKRQSVAFWCNPISGHATLYWYQQILGQGPKLLIQFQNNGVVDDSQLPKDRFSAERLKGVDSTLKIQPAKLEDSAVYLCASSSTEAGELFFGEGSRLTVL.

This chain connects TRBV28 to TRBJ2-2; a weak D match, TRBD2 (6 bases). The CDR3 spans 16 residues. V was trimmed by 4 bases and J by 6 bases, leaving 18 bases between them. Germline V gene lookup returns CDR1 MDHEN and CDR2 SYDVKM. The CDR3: CASSSSGLWAAGELFF. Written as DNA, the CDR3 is TGTGCCAGCAGTTCCTCGGGACTTTGGGCTGCCGGGGAGCTGTTTTTT. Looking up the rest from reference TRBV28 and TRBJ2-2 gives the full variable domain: DVKVTQSSRYLVKRTGEKVFLECVQDMDHENMFWYRQDPGLGLRLIYFSYDVKMKEKGDIPEGYSVSREKKERFSLILESASTNQTSMYLCASSSSGLWAAGELFFGEGSRLTVL.

CDR3 protein: CATSRAQGPNEKLFF. The CDR3 DNA reads as TGTGCCACCAGCAGAGCGCAGGGGCCAAATGAAAAACTGTTTTTT. V usage is TRBV15 and J usage is TRBJ1-4; possible D gene TRBD1, 6 bases. The germline V gene has CDR1 LNHNV and CDR2 YYDKDF (reference sequence). CDR3 length: 15 amino acids. Deletions cut 1 base from V and 5 bases from J, with 11 bases between.

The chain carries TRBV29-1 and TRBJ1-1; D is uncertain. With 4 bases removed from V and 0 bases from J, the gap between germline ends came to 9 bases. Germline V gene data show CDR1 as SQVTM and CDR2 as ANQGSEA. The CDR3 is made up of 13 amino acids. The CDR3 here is CSVVFEMNTEAFF. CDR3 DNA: TGCAGCGTTGTTTTCGAGATGAACACTGAAGCTTTCTTT.

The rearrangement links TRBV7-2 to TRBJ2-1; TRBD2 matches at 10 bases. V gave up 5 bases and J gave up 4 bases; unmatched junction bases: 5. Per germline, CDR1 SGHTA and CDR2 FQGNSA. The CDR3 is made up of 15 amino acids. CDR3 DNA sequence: TGTGCCAGCAGCCTACCGGGACTAGCGTACAATGAGCAGTTCTTC. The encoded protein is CASSLPGLAYNEQFF. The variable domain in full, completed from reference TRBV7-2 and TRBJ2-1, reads GAGVSQSPSNKVTEKGKDVELRCDPISGHTALYWYRQSLGQGLEFLIYFQGNSAPDKSGLPSDRFSAERTGGSVSTLTIQRTQQEDSAVYLCASSLPGLAYNEQFFGPGTRLTVL.

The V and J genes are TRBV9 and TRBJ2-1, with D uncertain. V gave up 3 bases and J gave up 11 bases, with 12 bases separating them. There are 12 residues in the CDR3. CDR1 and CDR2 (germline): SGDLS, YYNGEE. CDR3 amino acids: CASSADGVQQFF. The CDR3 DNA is TGTGCCAGCAGCGCGGACGGAGTTCAGCAGTTCTTC.

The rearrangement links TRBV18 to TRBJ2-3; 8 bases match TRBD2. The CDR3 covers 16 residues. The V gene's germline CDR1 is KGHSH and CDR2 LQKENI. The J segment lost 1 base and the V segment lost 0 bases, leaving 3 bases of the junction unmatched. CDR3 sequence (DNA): TGTGCCAGCTCACCACCGTCGACTAGCGGCACAGATACGCAGTATTTT. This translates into CASSPPSTSGTDTQYF.

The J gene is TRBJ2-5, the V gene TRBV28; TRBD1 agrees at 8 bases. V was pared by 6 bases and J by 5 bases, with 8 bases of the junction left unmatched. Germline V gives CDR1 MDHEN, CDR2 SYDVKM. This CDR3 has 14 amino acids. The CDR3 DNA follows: TGTGCCAGCAGATTTGACAGGGGTAAGGAGACCCAGTACTTC. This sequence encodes CASRFDRGKETQYF.

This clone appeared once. Here the CDR3 reads CASSLGLTPFAYEQYF. CDR3 DNA sequence: TGTGCCAGCAGCTTGGGGTTAACTCCCTTTGCCTACGAGCAGTACTTC. V is TRBV5-5 and J is TRBJ2-7, with unresolved D. The germline CDR1 and CDR2 sequences are SGHKS and YYEKEE (reference sequence). Between the trimmed V and J ends, which lost 0 bases and 2 bases, there was a span of 15 bases. The CDR3 length is 16 residues.

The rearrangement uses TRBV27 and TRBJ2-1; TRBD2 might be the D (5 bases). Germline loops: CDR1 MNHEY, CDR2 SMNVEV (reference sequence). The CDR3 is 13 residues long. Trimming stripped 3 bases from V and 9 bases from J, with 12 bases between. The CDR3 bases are TGTGCCAGCAGTTTGGTACCCCGGGGTGAGCAGTTCTTC. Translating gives CASSLVPRGEQFF.

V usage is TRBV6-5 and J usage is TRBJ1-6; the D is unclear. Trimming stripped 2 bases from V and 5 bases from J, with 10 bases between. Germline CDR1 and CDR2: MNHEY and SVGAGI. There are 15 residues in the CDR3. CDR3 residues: CASSYGQPHNSPLHF. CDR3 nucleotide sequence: TGTGCCAGCAGTTACGGCCAGCCCCATAATTCACCCCTCCACTTT.

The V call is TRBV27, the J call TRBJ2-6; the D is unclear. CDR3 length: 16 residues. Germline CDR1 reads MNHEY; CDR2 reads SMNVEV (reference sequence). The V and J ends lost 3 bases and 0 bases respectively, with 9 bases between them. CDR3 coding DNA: TGTGCCAGCAGTTTCGGCTGGGGCTCTGGGGCCAACGTCCTGACTTTC. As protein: CASSFGWGSGANVLTF.